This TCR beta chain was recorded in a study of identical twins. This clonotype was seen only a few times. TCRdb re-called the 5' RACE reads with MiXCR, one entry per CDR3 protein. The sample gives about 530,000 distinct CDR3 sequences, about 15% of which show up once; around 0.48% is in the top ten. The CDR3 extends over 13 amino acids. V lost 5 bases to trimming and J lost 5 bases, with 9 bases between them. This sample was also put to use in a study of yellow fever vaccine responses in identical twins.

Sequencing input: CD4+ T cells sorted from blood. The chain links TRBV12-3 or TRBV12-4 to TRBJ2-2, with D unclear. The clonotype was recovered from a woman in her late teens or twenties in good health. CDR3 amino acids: CASSATSTGELFF. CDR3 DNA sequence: TGTGCCAGCAGTGCGACTTCAACCGGGGAGCTGTTTTTT.